This record concerns one T cell receptor beta chain sequence. V was trimmed by 4 bases and J by 4 bases, leaving 9 bases between them. The length of the CDR3 is 13 residues. Germline assignment: CDR1 SGDLS and CDR2 YYNGEE. Assay used: immunoSEQ multiplex PCR; TCRdb lists only in-frame clones, some missing. The repertoire includes some 190,000 clones, approximately 80% of them detected once, and roughly an eighth sits in the top ten. These data belong to a study of blood T cell repertoires in COVID-19. This sequence joins TRBV9 and TRBJ1-3; D may be TRBD1 (5 bases). Sequencing input: PBMCs or T cells enriched from blood (not recorded which). This sequence originates from a man in his 60s who had been exposed to COVID-19. CDR3 in amino acids: CASSIGAGNTIYF. CDR3 bases: TGTGCCAGCAGCATAGGGGCAGGAAACACCATATATTTT. The full variable domain, rest sourced from reference TRBV9 and TRBJ1-3, is DSGVTQTPKHLITATGQRVTLRCSPRSGDLSVYWYQQSLDQGLQFLIQYYNGEERAKGNILERFSAQQFPDLHSELNLSSLELGDSALYFCASSIGAGNTIYFGEGSWLTVV.